This TCR beta chain was recovered during a study of HIV-infected patients and healthy controls. Notes on the study in general: In healthy controls, MAIT alpha CDR3s were common; in HIV+ repertoires, severely depleted. Unequal distinct sequence numbers between patients and controls complicated comparisons. Size-matched repertoire data failed to replicate the apparent Gini index recovery after therapy in HIV-infected patients.

Alpha and beta constant-region primers primed reverse transcription of about 500 ng RNA. Separate chain-specific third strand synthesis with multiplexing indices produced the alpha and beta libraries. All rearrangements within a chain used one primer pair; cDNA molecules carried barcodes. Via MiXCR, TCRdb re-called the 5' RACE reads, giving one row per CDR3 protein. The sample records about 5,500 distinct CDR3 sequences, around 8% being singletons. By its share, this clonotype is medium-sized. Its antigen remains unidentified. Whole blood was used without fractionation, so all unsorted peripheral T cells were included. This sequence originates from an adult with HIV infection. Sequencing used blood, obtained before antiretroviral therapy.

Here the CDR3 reads CASSMGRGKLFF. The CDR3 DNA sequence: TGTGCCAGCAGTATGGGTAGGGGGAAACTGTTTTTT. The rearrangement uses TRBV12-3 or TRBV12-4 and TRBJ1-4, with a tentative D call TRBD1 (6 bases). This CDR3 comprises 12 residues. V was cut by 5 bases and J by 11 bases, with 12 bases left in between.